The source of this T cell receptor (beta chain) is a study of naive and memory T cell subsets. This clonotype has at least ten counts. TCR cDNA received a 3' ligated oligonucleotide that carried a UMI. The CDR3 has 15 amino acids. V lost 6 bases and J lost 4, with 19 bases in between. CDR1 is SQVTM and CDR2 is ANQGSEA in the germline V gene. Four PCR rounds used nested alpha and beta constant region primers plus the SP2 primer. In TCRdb, the 5' RACE reads were re-called with MiXCR into one record per CDR3 protein. The sample lists 55,000 to 70,000 distinct CDR3 sequences; more than 7% were seen once. The sequence was obtained from a male donor in good health. The chain uses TRBV29-1 and TRBJ1-3; TRBD1 might be the D (5 bases). Written as DNA, the CDR3 is TGCAGCGTCATAGAGGGGACCTTTATGGGAAACACCATATATTTT. Amino acids: CSVIEGTFMGNTIYF.